Included here is one T cell receptor beta chain sequence, with context. Antigen: not known. The V end lost 1 base, the J end lost 6 bases, and 8 bases lay between the germline ends. This CDR3 has 14 residues. Germline CDR1 reads SGDLS; CDR2 reads YYNGEE. The repertoire was sequenced with immunoSEQ multiplex PCR; TCRdb's copy has only in-frame clones and lacks some. The sample records 27,000 or so clones, around 85% being singletons. This specimen belongs to a study of a mutant IDH1 vaccine in newly diagnosed glioma. Looking at the study overall: Vaccination was launched 4-6 weeks after radiotherapy alone, or with temozolomide cycles.

The sample's time point: week 5, during vaccination. Topical imiquimod accompanied each vaccine dose, which consisted of 300 ug of mutant IDH1 20-mer peptide. Astrocytomas found in donors were new, WHO grade 3 or 4, IDH1-mutant and ATRX-lost. The clonotype was recovered from a man aged 40-55 years with glioma. Some clones in this sample may be carry-over from other donors' samples. The sample in question was PBMCs, obtained from a glioma patient whose treatment included an IDH1 peptide vaccine. The chain joins TRBV9 to TRBJ1-6; D unclear. The CDR3 bases are TGTGCCAGCAGCGTATCCGGGAGTAATTCACCCCTCCACTTT. It codes for CASSVSGSNSPLHF.